The source of this TCR beta chain is a study of shared clonotypes between healthy human individuals. Study conclusions and caveats: Clonotype sharing across a few donors was observed for around 4.5% of naive CD4 clonotypes.

Several immunoSEQ 96-well plates shared each subset's DNA, each plate a replicate. Using immunoSEQ multiplex PCR, the repertoire was profiled, and TCRdb retains in-frame clones only, with some absent. The sample yields more than 1 million clones, about 84% seen once. As concerns this clone: Its specificity is unknown.

The sequencing input was memory CD4+ T cells from PBMCs. Specified subset: CD45RA-negative fraction. This TCR derives from a man aged 18 to 30 in good health. Some clones in this sample may be carry-over from other donors' samples.

Here the CDR3 reads CASSPNPGLAGVSADTQYF. The DNA for the CDR3 is TGCGCCAGCAGTCCAAACCCCGGACTAGCGGGAGTGAGCGCAGATACGCAGTATTTT. The chain recombines TRBV5-1 with TRBJ2-3, with 13 positions matching TRBD2. This CDR3 is 19 amino acids long. V lost 5 bases and J lost 4; bases outside the gene matches: 16. Germline V gene data show CDR1 as SGHRS and CDR2 as YFSETQ.